The clone carrying this T cell receptor beta chain was recorded a few times. The antigen is undetermined. The sample is drawn from a study of T cell repertoires in cytomegalovirus infection. Study-wide background: Public TCR beta signatures indicated both CMV infection and matching HLA type. Points from the study as a whole: Across the ex vivo response, the dominant clonotypes were HLA-C-restricted CMV-specific TCR beta clonotypes.

Each CDR3 protein is one row after TCRdb ran MiXCR on the reads. The repertoire holds 350,000 to 500,000 distinct CDR3 sequences, with around 32% as singletons. The CDR3 extends over 14 amino acids. V lost 0 bases to trimming and J lost 9 bases, with 14 bases between them. Sequenced material: PBMCs. The chain has TRBV12-3 or TRBV12-4 and TRBJ1-1; tentatively, D is TRBD1 (6 bases). This sequence originates from a human donor in good health (CMV status not recorded). Some clones in this sample may be carry-over from other donors' samples. CDR3: CASSLAQGWGKAFF. CDR3 DNA sequence: TGTGCCAGCAGTTTAGCGCAGGGGTGGGGGAAAGCTTTCTTT.